This TCR beta chain was captured by sequencing in a study of blood T cell repertoires in COVID-19 (dated by TCRdb to about 2020). For context, the study as a whole: Samples covering the acute and convalescent phases of COVID-19 were provided by collaborators in the United States, Italy and Spain. The prospective study material was composed of cDNA or gDNA derived from T cells, B-cell-depleted T cells, or PBMCs. Subjects who had been exposed to COVID-19, were actively infected with it, or had recovered from it provided the deeply sampled blood TCRbeta repertoires that made up the dataset. The repertoires were made available in a free public database intended to serve as a resource for research on the immune response to SARS-CoV-2. The samples were drawn from two sources: the first 160 participants of the ongoing ImmuneRACE study, and 950 to 1,500 subjects contributed by 6 global collaborators. A de-identified subject ID, COVID-19 status, age in years and sex were almost always included in the sample metadata. Where available, HLA class I and class II types were obtained from metadata supplied by the sample provider rather than from assay-based typing.

Its CDR3 holds 20 amino acids, cysteine through phenylalanine. Solely the CDR3 DNA is kept, with 60 bases framed from the first base. V and J lose 1 base and 0 bases, and a span of 27 bases separates them. From the germline V gene (reference sequence), CDR1 is GTSNPN and CDR2 is SVGIG. TCRbeta CDR3 regions were amplified from genomic DNA by means of the immunoSEQ Assay, a bias-controlled multiplex PCR. The paper's data handling went like this. The number of nucleated cells in each sample was estimated from the amplification of reference gene primers within the assay. To quantify the absolute abundance of each unique TCRbeta CDR3 rearrangement, sequence reads were collapsed and filtered. For each sample, productive Simpson clonality was calculated as the square root of Simpson's diversity index over productive rearrangements. TCRdb took this table from immuneACCESS and kept in-frame rearrangements with V and J called. Such tables lack part of the clones; where checked against another copy, unresolved V genes explain under half of the gap, and the rest is unexplained. V, J and clone size reflect that table, while D and trimming were determined from the DNA. This sample comprises 100,000 to 150,000 clones, about 90% of them detected only once. The top ten hold almost 30% of the sample.

Worth noting for this clone: The specificity of this receptor is unknown. No base qualities exist here, and no much larger clone lies one base off it.

The collaborating institutions used their own protocols to collect whole blood in K2EDTA tubes. For TCRbeta analysis, collaborators shipped samples in one of three forms: frozen whole blood, isolated PBMCs, or DNA extracted from either of those sample types. The research as a whole found: How much clinical and demographic metadata was included differed by source and by participant, and the metadata was provided uncurated.

Here the chain combines TRBV30 and TRBJ1-1, with TRBD1 as a weak D call on 6 bases. This receptor was taken from a woman between 70 and 85 years old with acute or convalescent COVID-19. The sample comprised peripheral blood. CDR3 loop: CAWSAGHAGTPRFMNTEAFF. The nucleotide sequence reads as follows: TGTGCCTGGAGTGCAGGCCACGCCGGGACACCTCGATTTATGAACACTGAAGCTTTCTTT. This CDR3, with the reference TRBV30 and TRBJ1-1 proteins standing in past its ends, gives the full variable domain SQTIHQWPATLVQPVGSPLSLECTVEGTSNPNLYWYRQAAGRGLQLLFYSVGIGQISSEVPQNLSASRPQDRQFILSSKKLLLSDSGFYLCAWSAGHAGTPRFMNTEAFFGQGTRLTVV.